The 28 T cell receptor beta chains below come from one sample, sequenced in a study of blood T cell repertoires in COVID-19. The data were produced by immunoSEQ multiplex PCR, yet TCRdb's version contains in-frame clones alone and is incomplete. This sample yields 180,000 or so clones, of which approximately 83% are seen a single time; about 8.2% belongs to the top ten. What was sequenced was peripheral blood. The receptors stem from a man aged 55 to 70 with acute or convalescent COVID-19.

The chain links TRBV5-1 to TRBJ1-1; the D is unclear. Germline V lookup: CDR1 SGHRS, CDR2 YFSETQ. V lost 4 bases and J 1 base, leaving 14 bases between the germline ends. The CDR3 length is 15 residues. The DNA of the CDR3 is TGCGCCAGCAGCCCCCTATCTCCGGGGAACACTGAAGCTTTCTTT. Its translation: CASSPLSPGNTEAFF.

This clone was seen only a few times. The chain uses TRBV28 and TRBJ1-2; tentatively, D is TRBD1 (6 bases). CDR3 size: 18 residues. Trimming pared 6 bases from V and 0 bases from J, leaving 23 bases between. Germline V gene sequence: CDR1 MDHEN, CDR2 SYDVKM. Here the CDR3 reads CASRPWTAQKLANYGYTF. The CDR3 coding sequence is TGTGCCAGCAGACCATGGACAGCTCAAAAGTTAGCTAACTATGGCTACACCTTC.

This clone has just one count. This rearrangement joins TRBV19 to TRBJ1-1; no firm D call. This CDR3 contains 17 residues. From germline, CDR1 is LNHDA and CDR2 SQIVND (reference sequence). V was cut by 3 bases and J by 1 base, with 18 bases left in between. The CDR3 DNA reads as TGTGCCAGTAGTATCTTCCGGCCGAGGGAGCAGAACACTGAAGCTTTCTTT. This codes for CASSIFRPREQNTEAFF.

CDR3 nucleotide sequence: TGCGCCAGCAGCTCAGGACAGCAAGCTAGCACAGATACGCAGTATTTT. It translates to CASSSGQQASTDTQYF. The chain is built from TRBV5-1 and TRBJ2-3, with D maybe TRBD1 (6 bases). Germline V gene data show CDR1 as SGHRS and CDR2 as YFSETQ. The CDR3 has 16 residues. V was shortened by 3 bases and J by 0 bases, with 14 bases between the two germline ends.

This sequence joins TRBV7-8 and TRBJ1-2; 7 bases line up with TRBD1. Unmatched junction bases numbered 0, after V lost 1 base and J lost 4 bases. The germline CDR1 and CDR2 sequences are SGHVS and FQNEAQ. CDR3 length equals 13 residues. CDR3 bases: TGTGCCAGCAGCTTAGACAGGGGCTATGGCTACACCTTC. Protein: CASSLDRGYGYTF.

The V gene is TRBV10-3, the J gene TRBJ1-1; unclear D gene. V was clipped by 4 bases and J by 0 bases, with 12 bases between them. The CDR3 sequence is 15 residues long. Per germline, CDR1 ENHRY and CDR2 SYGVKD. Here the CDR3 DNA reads TGTGCCATCAGTGCTTCAGGTCTGATGAACACTGAAGCTTTCTTT. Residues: CAISASGLMNTEAFF.

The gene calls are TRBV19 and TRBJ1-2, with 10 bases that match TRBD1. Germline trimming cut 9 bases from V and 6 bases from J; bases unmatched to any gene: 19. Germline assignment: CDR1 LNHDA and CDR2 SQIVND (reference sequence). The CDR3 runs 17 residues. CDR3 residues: CASHTPGGQGGIDGYTF. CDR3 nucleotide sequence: TGTGCCAGCCACACCCCAGGAGGACAGGGGGGTATCGATGGCTACACCTTC.

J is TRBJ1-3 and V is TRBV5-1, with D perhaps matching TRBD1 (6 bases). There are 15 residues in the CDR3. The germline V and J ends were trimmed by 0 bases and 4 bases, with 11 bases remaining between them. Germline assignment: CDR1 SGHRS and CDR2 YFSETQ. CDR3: CASSLGPGTGNTIYF. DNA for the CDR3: TGCGCCAGCAGCTTGGGTCCAGGGACAGGAAACACCATATATTTT.

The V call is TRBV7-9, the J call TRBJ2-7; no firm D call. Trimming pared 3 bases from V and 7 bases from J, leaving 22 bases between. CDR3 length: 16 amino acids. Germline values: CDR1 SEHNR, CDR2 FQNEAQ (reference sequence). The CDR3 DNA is TGTGCCAGCAGCTTTACTCGACACCCCGGATCTGGTGAGCAGTACTTC. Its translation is CASSFTRHPGSGEQYF.

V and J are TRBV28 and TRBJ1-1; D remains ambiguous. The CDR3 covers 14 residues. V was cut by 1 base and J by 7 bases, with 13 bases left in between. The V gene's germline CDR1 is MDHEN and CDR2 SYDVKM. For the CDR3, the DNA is TGTGCCAGCAGTTTATTTGCAAGGAGGAATGAAGCTTTCTTT. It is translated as CASSLFARRNEAFF.

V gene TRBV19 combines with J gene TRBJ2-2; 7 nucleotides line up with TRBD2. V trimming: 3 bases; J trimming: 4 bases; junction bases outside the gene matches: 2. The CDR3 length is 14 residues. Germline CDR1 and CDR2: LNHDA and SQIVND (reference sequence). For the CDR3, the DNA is TGTGCCAGTAGTATTTCGGGAGGCACCGGGGAGCTGTTTTTT. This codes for CASSISGGTGELFF.

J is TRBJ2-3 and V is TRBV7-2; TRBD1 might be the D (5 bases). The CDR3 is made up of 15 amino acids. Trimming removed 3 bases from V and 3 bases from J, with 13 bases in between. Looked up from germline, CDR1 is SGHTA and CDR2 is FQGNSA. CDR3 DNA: TGTGCCAGCAGCTTTTTGGGGCATGTAACAGATACGCAGTATTTT. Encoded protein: CASSFLGHVTDTQYF.

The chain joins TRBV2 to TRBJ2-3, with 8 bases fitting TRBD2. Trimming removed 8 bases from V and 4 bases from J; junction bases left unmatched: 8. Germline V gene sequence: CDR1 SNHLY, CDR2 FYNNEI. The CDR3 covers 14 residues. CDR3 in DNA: TGTGCCAGCCTACCCAGCGGGAGATCAGATACGCAGTATTTT. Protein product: CASLPSGRSDTQYF.

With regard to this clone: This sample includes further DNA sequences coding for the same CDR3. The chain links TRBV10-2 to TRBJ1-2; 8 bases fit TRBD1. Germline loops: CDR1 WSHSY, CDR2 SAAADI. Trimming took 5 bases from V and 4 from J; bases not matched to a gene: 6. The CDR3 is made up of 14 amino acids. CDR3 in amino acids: CASSLPGQAYGYTF. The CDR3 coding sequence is TGCGCCAGCAGTCTACCGGGACAGGCCTATGGCTACACCTTC.

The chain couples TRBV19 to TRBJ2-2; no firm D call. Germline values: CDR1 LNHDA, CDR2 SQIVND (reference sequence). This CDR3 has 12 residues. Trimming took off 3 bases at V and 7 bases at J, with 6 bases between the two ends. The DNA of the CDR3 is TGTGCCAGTAGTATTGCTAACGGGGAGCTGTTTTTT. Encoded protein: CASSIANGELFF.

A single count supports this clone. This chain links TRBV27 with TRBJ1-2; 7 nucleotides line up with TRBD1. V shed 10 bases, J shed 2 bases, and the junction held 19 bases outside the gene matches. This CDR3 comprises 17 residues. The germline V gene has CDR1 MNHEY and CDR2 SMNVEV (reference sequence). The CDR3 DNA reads TGTGCCACCCGATCGATTCCCCTAAAGACAGGGAACTATGGCTACACCTTC. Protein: CATRSIPLKTGNYGYTF.

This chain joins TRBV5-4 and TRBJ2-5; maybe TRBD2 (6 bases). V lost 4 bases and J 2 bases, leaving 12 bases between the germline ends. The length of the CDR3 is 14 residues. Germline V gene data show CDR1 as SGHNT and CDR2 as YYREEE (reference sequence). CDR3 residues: CASSGGTRQETQYF. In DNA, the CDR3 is TGTGCCAGCAGCGGGGGGACGCGGCAAGAGACCCAGTACTTC.

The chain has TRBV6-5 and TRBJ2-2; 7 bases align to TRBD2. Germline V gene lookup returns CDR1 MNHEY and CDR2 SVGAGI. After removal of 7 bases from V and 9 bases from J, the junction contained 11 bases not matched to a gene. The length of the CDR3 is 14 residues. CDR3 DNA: TGTGCCAGCACCCCTGCGGGGGATCAGAGGGAGCTGTTTTTT. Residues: CASTPAGDQRELFF.

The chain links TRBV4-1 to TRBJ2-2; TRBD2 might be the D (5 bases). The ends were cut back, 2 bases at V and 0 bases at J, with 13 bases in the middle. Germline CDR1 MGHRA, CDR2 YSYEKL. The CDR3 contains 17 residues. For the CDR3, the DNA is TGCGCCAGCAGCCAACTATATCAAGCGGCGAACACCGGGGAGCTGTTTTTT. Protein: CASSQLYQAANTGELFF.

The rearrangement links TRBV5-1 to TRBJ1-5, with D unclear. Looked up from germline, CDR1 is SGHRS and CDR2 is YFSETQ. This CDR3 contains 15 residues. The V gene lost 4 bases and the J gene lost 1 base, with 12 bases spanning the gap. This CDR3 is CASSPLRRSNQPQHF. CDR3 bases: TGCGCCAGCAGCCCCCTCAGGAGGAGCAATCAGCCCCAGCATTTT.

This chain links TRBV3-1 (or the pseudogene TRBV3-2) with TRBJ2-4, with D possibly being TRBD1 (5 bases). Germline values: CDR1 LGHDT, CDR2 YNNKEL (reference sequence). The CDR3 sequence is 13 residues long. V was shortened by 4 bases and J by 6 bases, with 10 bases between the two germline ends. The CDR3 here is CASSPSQGNIQYF. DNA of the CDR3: TGTGCCAGCAGCCCGAGCCAGGGAAACATTCAGTACTTC.

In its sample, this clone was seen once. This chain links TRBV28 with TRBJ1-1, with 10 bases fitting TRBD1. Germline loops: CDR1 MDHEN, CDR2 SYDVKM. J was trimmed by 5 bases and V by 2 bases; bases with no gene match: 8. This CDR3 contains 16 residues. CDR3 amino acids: CASSLGTGVGWTEAFF. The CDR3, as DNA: TGTGCCAGCAGTTTAGGGACAGGGGTAGGGTGGACTGAAGCTTTCTTT.

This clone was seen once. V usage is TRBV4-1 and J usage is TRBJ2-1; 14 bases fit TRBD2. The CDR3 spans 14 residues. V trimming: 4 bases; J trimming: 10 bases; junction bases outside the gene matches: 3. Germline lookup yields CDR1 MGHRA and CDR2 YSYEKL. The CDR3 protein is CASSLGLAGGEQFF. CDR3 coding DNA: TGCGCCAGCAGCCTAGGACTAGCGGGAGGAGAGCAGTTCTTC.

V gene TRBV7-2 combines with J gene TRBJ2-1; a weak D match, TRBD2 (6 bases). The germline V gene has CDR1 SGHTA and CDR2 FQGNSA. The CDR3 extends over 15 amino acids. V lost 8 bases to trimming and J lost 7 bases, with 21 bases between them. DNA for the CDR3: TGTGCCAGCGGGGGAGGCGGGGCCTCTAGGAATGAGCAGTTCTTC. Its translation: CASGGGGASRNEQFF.

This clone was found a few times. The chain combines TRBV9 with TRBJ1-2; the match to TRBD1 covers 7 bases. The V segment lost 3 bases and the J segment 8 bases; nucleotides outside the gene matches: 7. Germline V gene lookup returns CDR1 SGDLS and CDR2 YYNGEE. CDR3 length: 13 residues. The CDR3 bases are TGTGCCAGCAGCGAGACAGGGTCACAGGGCTACACCTTC. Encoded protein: CASSETGSQGYTF.

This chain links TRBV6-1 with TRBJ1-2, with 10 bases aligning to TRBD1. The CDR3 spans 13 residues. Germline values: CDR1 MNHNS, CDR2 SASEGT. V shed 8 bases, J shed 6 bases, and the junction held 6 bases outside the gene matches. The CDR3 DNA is TGTGCCAGCCGCGGACAGGGGGTAGATGGCTACACCTTC. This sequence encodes CASRGQGVDGYTF.

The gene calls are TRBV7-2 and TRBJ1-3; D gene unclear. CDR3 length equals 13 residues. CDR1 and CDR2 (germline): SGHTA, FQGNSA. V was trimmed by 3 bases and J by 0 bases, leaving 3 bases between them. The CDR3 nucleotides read TGTGCCAGCAGCTTTCTCTCTGGAAACACCATATATTTT. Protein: CASSFLSGNTIYF.

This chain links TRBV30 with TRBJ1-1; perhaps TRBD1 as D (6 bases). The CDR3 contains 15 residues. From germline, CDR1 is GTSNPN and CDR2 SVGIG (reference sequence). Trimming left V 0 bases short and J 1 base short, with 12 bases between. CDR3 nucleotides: TGTGCCTGGAGTGTAAGGGGGGGAGGGAACACTGAAGCTTTCTTT. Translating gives CAWSVRGGGNTEAFF.